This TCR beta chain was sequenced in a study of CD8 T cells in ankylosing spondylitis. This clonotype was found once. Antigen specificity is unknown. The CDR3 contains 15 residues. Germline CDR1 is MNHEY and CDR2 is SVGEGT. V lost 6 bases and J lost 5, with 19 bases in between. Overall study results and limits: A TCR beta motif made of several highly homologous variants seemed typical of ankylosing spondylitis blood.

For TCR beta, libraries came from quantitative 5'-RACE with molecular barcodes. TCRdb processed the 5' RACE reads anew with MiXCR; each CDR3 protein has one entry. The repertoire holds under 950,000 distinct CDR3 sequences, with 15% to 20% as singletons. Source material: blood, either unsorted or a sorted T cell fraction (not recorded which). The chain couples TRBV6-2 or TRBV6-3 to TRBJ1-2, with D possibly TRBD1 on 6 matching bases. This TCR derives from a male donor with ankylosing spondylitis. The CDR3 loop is CASSSPRWGTYGYTF. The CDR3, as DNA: TGTGCCAGCAGCTCACCTCGTTGGGGGACATATGGCTACACCTTC.